One T cell receptor beta chain is described in this entry. Its specificity is unknown. The V gene's germline CDR1 is LGHDT and CDR2 YNNKEL (reference sequence). This CDR3 has 15 amino acids. Trimming removed 4 bases from V and 4 bases from J, with 16 bases in between. Both about-4-week and about-12-week second-dose recipients were combined. This sample was taken from a study of T cell responses to AZD1222 COVID-19 vaccine. Whole-study results and caveats: Nearly half of unique spike-specific TCRs reportedly avoided B.1.351 and B.1.1.7 mutated regions.

Measured with immunoSEQ multiplex PCR; TCRdb has only the in-frame clones, and not every one. There are 150,000 or so clones in the sample; about 92% occur only once, and around 6.3% lies in the top ten. V and J are TRBV3-1 (or the pseudogene TRBV3-2) and TRBJ1-2; D might be TRBD1 (6 bases). This TCR was sampled from an adult who received the AZD1222 COVID-19 vaccine. This specimen consisted of peripheral blood, obtained 28 days after the second AZD1222 dose. CDR3 region: CASSRLGGNGYGYTF. As DNA, the CDR3 is TGTGCCAGCAGCCGCCTAGGGGGAAACGGCTATGGCTACACCTTC.